This T cell receptor beta chain appears in the sequencing data of a study of blood T cells in healthy people across ages. Whole-study results and caveats: Diversity of TCR beta per million T cells declined in a roughly linear way with age.

This clonotype turned up a few times. Its target is unknown. The length of the CDR3 is 16 residues. With 4 bases removed from V and 0 bases from J, the gap between germline ends came to 11 bases. Germline V CDR1 and CDR2: SGHRS, YFSETQ. A second PCR of roughly 7 to 11 cycles used a sample-barcoded 5' primer and a J-beta primer mix. MiXCR, applied by TCRdb to the 5' RACE reads, yields one record per CDR3 protein. The table shows roughly 560,000 distinct CDR3 sequences, with less than 25% occurring only once. These data were likewise used in another study, on T cells of mothers and their children.

The clonotype was recovered from a boy between 5 and 17 years old in good health. The chain links TRBV5-1 to TRBJ2-6; perhaps TRBD1 as D (6 bases). The sample was blood. CDR3 sequence reads: CASSPTGISGANVLTF. DNA for the CDR3: TGCGCCAGCAGCCCGACAGGAATCTCTGGGGCCAACGTCCTGACTTTC.